This T cell receptor (beta chain) came from a study of OX40 agonist ivuxolimab in advanced cancers. Sequencing was performed with immunoSEQ multiplex PCR; in TCRdb, only in-frame clones are kept and a portion is missing. The sample holds tens of thousands of clones, approximately 88% seen once. V lost 7 bases, J lost 3 bases, and 13 bases lay in between. CDR3 length: 14 residues. Germline V gene data show CDR1 as LNHDA and CDR2 as SQIVND (reference sequence). The rearrangement uses TRBV19 and TRBJ1-5; unclear D gene. This receptor was identified in an adult with an advanced solid tumor such as melanoma, head and neck, liver or kidney cancer. The sequencing used CD4+ or CD8+ T cells sorted from blood, collected in a trial of the OX40 agonist ivuxolimab. This CDR3 reads CASMGRGNNQPQHF. Here the CDR3 DNA reads TGTGCCAGTATGGGCAGAGGGAACAATCAGCCCCAGCATTTT.